This T cell receptor (beta chain) was identified in a study of blood T cell repertoires in COVID-19 (TCRdb year 2020). General notes on the study: Samples from collaborators originated in the United States, Italy and Spain and spanned both the acute and convalescent phases of COVID-19. The material from the prospective study consisted of cDNA or gDNA derived from T cells, B-cell-depleted T cells, or PBMCs. The dataset comprised deeply sampled blood TCRbeta repertoires from subjects exposed to, actively infected with, or recovered from COVID-19. The repertoires were made available in a free public database intended to serve as a resource for research on the immune response to SARS-CoV-2. Samples were obtained from the ongoing ImmuneRACE study (first 160 participants) and from over 1,000 subjects provided by 6 global collaborators. Sample metadata almost always included a de-identified subject ID, COVID-19 status, age in years and sex. Where available, HLA class I and class II types were taken from metadata supplied by the sample provider and were not determined by assay-based typing.

In Seattle, one collaborating source enrolled patients while the infection was active and tracked those patients longitudinally over the course of disease. Collaborating institutions collected whole blood in K2EDTA tubes following their own protocols. Collaborator samples were shipped for TCRbeta analysis as frozen whole blood, isolated PBMCs, or DNA extracted from either sample type. The immunoSEQ Assay, a bias-controlled multiplex PCR, was used to amplify TCRbeta CDR3 regions from genomic DNA. The source study handled its data this way. Within the assay, amplification of reference gene primers was used to estimate how many nucleated cells each sample contained. To quantify the absolute abundance of each unique TCRbeta CDR3 rearrangement, sequence reads were collapsed and filtered. For each sample, productive Simpson clonality was calculated by taking the square root of Simpson's diversity index across productive rearrangements. TCRdb re-hosts the immuneACCESS table, in-frame sequences only. Its copies lack some clones; in the studies checked, an unresolved V gene accounts for under half of them, and the cause for the rest is not known. V, J and clone size were drawn from that table, and D and trimming were deduced from the DNA. A total of approximately 500,000 clones appear in this sample, approximately 88% of them only once. The top ten hold 7.5% to 9% of the sample.

Overall results and qualifications from the work: Clinical and demographic metadata were provided uncurated, with the amount varying by source and participant.

About this clone: The antigen this receptor binds is unknown. It has no much larger one-base neighbor in the sample; base qualities were not kept. This specimen includes other DNA sequences encoding the same CDR3.

Compared with germline, V lacks 4 bases and J lacks 0 bases; bases without a gene match: 4. Taken from cysteine to phenylalanine, the CDR3 has 17 residues. Only the CDR3 part of the read is kept: 51 bases, read in frame from the first base. CDR1 and CDR2, per the germline V gene, are SGHRS and YFSETQ. The V and J segments used are TRBV5-1 and TRBJ2-2, and TRBD2 aligns with 12 junction nucleotides. Sequenced material: peripheral blood. The sequence was obtained from a woman between 45 and 65 years old with COVID-19, enrolled during active disease. The sequenced DNA: TGCGCCAGCAGCCCCGGACTAGCGGGGACGAACACCGGGGAGCTGTTTTTT. This translates into CASSPGLAGTNTGELFF.